These T cell receptor beta chains were read from a single sample in a study of blood T cell repertoires in COVID-19. Measured with immunoSEQ multiplex PCR; TCRdb has only the in-frame clones, and not every one. The top ten hold 20% to 25% of the sample, which has roughly 63,000 clones, around nine tenths seen once. The sequencing input was peripheral blood. These receptors were collected from a woman aged 50 to 65 with active or convalescent COVID-19. Each CDR3 is given with its conserved first and last residue. Each record gives: CDR3 DNA, CDR3 protein, D gene, V gene, J gene, clone size. A D gene is named only where the DNA matches it firmly. Rows may omit the clone size; those that give it use once, few, many or a size class.

CDR3nt: TGTGCCAGCTCACCACTGGTCCGGGGAAGATCAGATACGCAGTATTTT; CDR3aa: CASSPLVRGRSDTQYF; d_gene: -; v_gene: TRBV18; j_gene: TRBJ2-3; abundance: -
CDR3nt: TGTGCCACCAGTGCCACAGGGGATCAAGAGACCCAGTACTTC; CDR3aa: CATSATGDQETQYF; d_gene: TRBD1; v_gene: TRBV24-1; j_gene: TRBJ2-5; abundance: -
CDR3nt: TGTGCCAGCAGTTACAGTCCGGGAGTGGCCGGGGAGCTGTTTTTT; CDR3aa: CASSYSPGVAGELFF; d_gene: -; v_gene: TRBV6-5; j_gene: TRBJ2-2; abundance: -
CDR3nt: TGTGCCAGCAGCCAAGTAGGTTCCAGGGTGAATACGCAGTATTTT; CDR3aa: CASSQVGSRVNTQYF; d_gene: -; v_gene: TRBV14; j_gene: TRBJ2-3; abundance: -
CDR3nt: TGTGCCAGCAGCGTAGGGCGGAGGATGGTCACTGAAGCTTTCTTT; CDR3aa: CASSVGRRMVTEAFF; d_gene: -; v_gene: TRBV9; j_gene: TRBJ1-1; abundance: -
CDR3nt: TGTGCCAGCTCACCGGCCGGGACAGGGGGCTCTAGCAATCAGCCCCAGCATTTT; CDR3aa: CASSPAGTGGSSNQPQHF; d_gene: TRBD1; v_gene: TRBV18; j_gene: TRBJ1-5; abundance: -
CDR3nt: TGTGCCAGCACCCGTCGGACAGGGGGCATAGGAAACACCATATATTTT; CDR3aa: CASTRRTGGIGNTIYF; d_gene: TRBD1; v_gene: TRBV2; j_gene: TRBJ1-3; abundance: once
CDR3nt: TGTGCCAGTACCACGTGGAGGGTCGGTAATTCACCCCTCCACTTT; CDR3aa: CASTTWRVGNSPLHF; d_gene: -; v_gene: TRBV19; j_gene: TRBJ1-6; abundance: few
CDR3nt: TGTGCCAGCAGTTATTGGAGGGGCGAGACCCAGTACTTC; CDR3aa: CASSYWRGETQYF; d_gene: -; v_gene: TRBV6-5; j_gene: TRBJ2-5; abundance: few
CDR3nt: TGTGCCAGTAGTATAGATCGGGTGGCGGGCCAGCCCCAGCATTTT; CDR3aa: CASSIDRVAGQPQHF; d_gene: -; v_gene: TRBV19; j_gene: TRBJ1-5; abundance: -
CDR3nt: TGTGCCAGCAGCTTGACAGGGTATGGCTACACCTTC; CDR3aa: CASSLTGYGYTF; d_gene: -; v_gene: TRBV5-8; j_gene: TRBJ1-2; abundance: -
CDR3nt: TGTGCCAGCAGCTTCGAATGGGGGGGCGGAATAATCCCTGAAGCTTTCTTT; CDR3aa: CASSFEWGGGIIPEAFF; d_gene: -; v_gene: TRBV5-8; j_gene: TRBJ1-1; abundance: -